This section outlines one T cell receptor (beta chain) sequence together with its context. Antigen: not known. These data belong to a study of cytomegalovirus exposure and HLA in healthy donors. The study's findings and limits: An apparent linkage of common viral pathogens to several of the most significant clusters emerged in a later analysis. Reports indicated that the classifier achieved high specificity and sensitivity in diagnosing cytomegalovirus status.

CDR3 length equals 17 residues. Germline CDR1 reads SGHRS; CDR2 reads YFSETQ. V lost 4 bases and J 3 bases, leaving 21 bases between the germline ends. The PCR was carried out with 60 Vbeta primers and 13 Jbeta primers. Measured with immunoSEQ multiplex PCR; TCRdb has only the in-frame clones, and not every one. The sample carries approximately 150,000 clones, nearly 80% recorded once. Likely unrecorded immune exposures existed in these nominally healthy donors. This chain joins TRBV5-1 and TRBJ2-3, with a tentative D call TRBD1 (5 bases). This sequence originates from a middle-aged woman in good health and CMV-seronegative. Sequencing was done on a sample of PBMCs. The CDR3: CASSAREGAVSTDTQYF. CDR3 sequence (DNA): TGCGCCAGCAGCGCCCGAGAAGGGGCGGTTTCTACAGATACGCAGTATTTT.